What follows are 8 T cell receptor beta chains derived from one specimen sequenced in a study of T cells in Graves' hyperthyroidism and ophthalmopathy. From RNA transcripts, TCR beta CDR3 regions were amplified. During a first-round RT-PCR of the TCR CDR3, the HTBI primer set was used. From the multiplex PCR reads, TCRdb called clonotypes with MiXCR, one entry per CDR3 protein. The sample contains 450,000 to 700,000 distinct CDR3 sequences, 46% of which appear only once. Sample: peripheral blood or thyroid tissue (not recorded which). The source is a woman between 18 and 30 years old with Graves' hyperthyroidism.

The CDR3 DNA sequence: TGTGCCAGCAGCTTAATAGCGGGAGGGCCAGTCTACGAGCAGTACTTC. It is translated as CASSLIAGGPVYEQYF. V is TRBV7-2 and J is TRBJ2-7; 11 positions agree with TRBD2. The CDR3 covers 16 residues. The germline V gene has CDR1 SGHTA and CDR2 FQGNSA. V lost 2 bases to trimming and J lost 3 bases; unmatched junction nucleotides: 6.

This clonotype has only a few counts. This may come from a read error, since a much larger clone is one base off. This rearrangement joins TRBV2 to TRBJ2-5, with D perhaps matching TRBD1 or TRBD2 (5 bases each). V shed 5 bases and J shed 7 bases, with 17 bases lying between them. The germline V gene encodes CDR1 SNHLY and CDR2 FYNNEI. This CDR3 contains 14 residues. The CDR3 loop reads CASSYGAKDGTQYF. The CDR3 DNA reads TGTGCCAGCAGTTACGGGGCCAAGGATGGGACCCAGTACTTC.

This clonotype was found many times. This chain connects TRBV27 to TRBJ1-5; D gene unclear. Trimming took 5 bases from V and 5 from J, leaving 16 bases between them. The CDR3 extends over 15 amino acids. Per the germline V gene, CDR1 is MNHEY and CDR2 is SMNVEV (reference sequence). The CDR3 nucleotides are TGTGCCAGCAGTCCCCCAGGCAGAATTCATCAGCCCCAGCATTTT. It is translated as CASSPPGRIHQPQHF.

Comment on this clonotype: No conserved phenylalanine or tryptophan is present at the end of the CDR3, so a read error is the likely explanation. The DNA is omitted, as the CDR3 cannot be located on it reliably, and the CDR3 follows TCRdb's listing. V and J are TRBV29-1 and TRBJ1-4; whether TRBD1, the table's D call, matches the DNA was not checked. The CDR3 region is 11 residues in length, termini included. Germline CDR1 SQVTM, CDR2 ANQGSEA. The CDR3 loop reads CSVRIGQATFY.

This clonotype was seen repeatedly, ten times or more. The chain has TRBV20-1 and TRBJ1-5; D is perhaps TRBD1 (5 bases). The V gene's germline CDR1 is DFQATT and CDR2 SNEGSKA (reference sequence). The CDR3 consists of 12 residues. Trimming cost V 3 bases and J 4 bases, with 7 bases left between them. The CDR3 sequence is CSASRGNQPQHF. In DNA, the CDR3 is TGCAGTGCTAGCCGGGGGAATCAGCCCCAGCATTTT.

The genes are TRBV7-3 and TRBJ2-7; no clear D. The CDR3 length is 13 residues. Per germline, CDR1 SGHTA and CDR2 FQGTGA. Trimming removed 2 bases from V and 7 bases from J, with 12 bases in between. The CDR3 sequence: CASSLGTTGEQYF. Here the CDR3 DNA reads TGTGCCAGCAGCTTAGGTACCACCGGGGAGCAGTACTTC.

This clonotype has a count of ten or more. CDR3 coding DNA: TGCAGTGCTAGAGATCTCGGAGGTCCCCATTACGAGCAGTACTTC. Translated: CSARDLGGPHYEQYF. The chain joins TRBV20-1 to TRBJ2-7; maybe TRBD2 (5 bases). Trimming stripped 0 bases from V and 4 bases from J, with 16 bases between. This CDR3 region has 15 residues. The germline CDR1 and CDR2 sequences are DFQATT and SNEGSKA (reference sequence).

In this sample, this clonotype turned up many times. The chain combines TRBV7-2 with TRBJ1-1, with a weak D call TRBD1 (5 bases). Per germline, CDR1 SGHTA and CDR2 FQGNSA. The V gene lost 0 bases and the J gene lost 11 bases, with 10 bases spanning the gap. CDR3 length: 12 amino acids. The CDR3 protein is CASSLAGTRAFF. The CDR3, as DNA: TGTGCCAGCAGCTTAGCTGGGACTCGTGCTTTCTTT.